This note documents a single T cell receptor (beta chain) sequence. The trim removed 6 bases at V and 6 bases at J, leaving 7 bases unmatched. Germline CDR1 reads SEHNR; CDR2 reads FQNEAQ (reference sequence). The CDR3 spans 13 residues. The source of the sample is a study of cytomegalovirus exposure and HLA in healthy donors. Primers for the PCR totalled 60 Vbeta and 13 Jbeta. Libraries were prepared by immunoSEQ multiplex PCR; TCRdb keeps only in-frame clonotypes and omits some of them. Seen here are about 110,000 clones, roughly 77% observed once, and the top ten hold more than 2%. The sequence was obtained from a middle-aged man in good health and CMV-seronegative. V is TRBV7-9 and J is TRBJ2-7, with TRBD1 identical over 8 bases. The sequencing input was PBMCs. The CDR3 here is CASRTGESREQYF. CDR3 coding DNA: TGTGCCAGCAGGACAGGGGAAAGTCGCGAGCAGTACTTC.